This record covers a single TCR beta chain. This CDR3 spans 16 amino acids. The J segment lost 4 bases and the V segment lost 0 bases, leaving 4 bases of the junction unmatched. Naivety among CD8 cells was defined by CD45RO negativity and positive CCR7 selection, thereby excluding terminally differentiated effector memory CD45RA+ cells. TCRdb's table, derived via immunoSEQ multiplex PCR, lists solely in-frame clones and lacks some. The sample holds a few million clones, around 93% seen once. The data are from a study of shared clonotypes between healthy human individuals. Overall study context: CD4 naive cells filled three plates per donor, CD4 memory three, CD8 naive two and CD8 memory one.

This chain links TRBV5-7 with TRBJ1-3, with 10 bases fitting TRBD1. TRBV5-7 has ORF status, its function being uncertain. The sequencing input was naive CD8+ T cells from PBMCs. The clonotype originates from a man aged 18 to 29 in good health. Some clones in this sample may be carry-over from other donors' samples. CDR3 region: CASSLADRGQGNTIYF. For the CDR3, the DNA is TGTGCCAGCAGCTTGGCCGACAGGGGGCAAGGAAACACCATATATTTT.